The 32 T cell receptor beta chains reported below all come from one sample, sequenced in a study of read filtering for tumor transcriptome and immune sequencing. From about 0.4 ug of RNA, a library with molecular barcoded alpha/delta and beta/gamma adaptors was made. Using its own MiXCR run on the reads, TCRdb lists one record per CDR3 protein. The table lists about 58,000 distinct CDR3 sequences, more than 9% of them singletons. Sequencing was performed on a population of CD138-negative cells sorted from bone marrow. All receptors come from a donor older than 35 with multiple myeloma.

This clonotype was seen at least ten times. V is TRBV19 and J is TRBJ2-5; 7 positions match TRBD1. V was pared by 2 bases and J by 2 bases, with 2 bases of the junction left unmatched. There are 14 residues in the CDR3. CDR1 is LNHDA and CDR2 is SQIVND in the germline V gene (reference sequence). CDR3 protein: CASSIRGQQETQYF. The CDR3, as DNA: TGTGCCAGTAGTATACGGGGACAGCAAGAGACCCAGTACTTC.

About this clonotype itself: This sequence may be a read error, since a much larger clone differs from it by one base. The rearrangement joins TRBV6-1 to TRBJ2-3; 7 bases agree with TRBD2. CDR1 and CDR2 (germline): MNHNS, SASEGT. This CDR3 has 15 residues. This CDR3 is CGSSRASGVADTQYF. In DNA form, the CDR3 reads TGTGGCAGCAGTCGGGCAAGCGGGGTAGCAGATACGCAGTATTTT.

This clonotype was detected many times. This chain links TRBV20-1 with TRBJ2-3; TRBD2 might be the D (6 bases). Germline CDR1 reads DFQATT; CDR2 reads SNEGSKA (reference sequence). Trimming shortened V by 3 bases and J by 1 base, and 14 bases separated the two germline ends. The CDR3 is made up of 15 amino acids. The chain's CDR3 is CSARGASGRTDTQYF. CDR3 coding DNA: TGCAGTGCTAGGGGCGCGAGCGGGCGCACAGATACGCAGTATTTT.

This clonotype has ten or more counts. This chain connects TRBV18 to TRBJ1-1, with TRBD1 as a possible D gene (5 bases). The CDR3 runs to 15 residues. V lost 3 bases and J lost 6, with 17 bases in between. CDR1 is KGHSH and CDR2 is LQKENI in the germline V gene. CDR3: CASSPAGLQGPEAFF. For the CDR3, the DNA is TGTGCCAGCTCACCCGCGGGACTCCAAGGCCCTGAAGCTTTCTTT.

This clonotype was seen repeatedly, ten times or more. The chain links TRBV28 to TRBJ1-4; no reliable D call. The CDR3 extends over 13 amino acids. The V end lost 4 bases, the J end lost 7 bases, and 10 bases lay between the germline ends. Germline loops: CDR1 MDHEN, CDR2 SYDVKM. CDR3 bases: TGTGCCAGCAGTTCGTGGTGGGGTGAAAAACTGTTTTTT. Amino acid sequence: CASSSWWGEKLFF.

Regarding this clonotype: One base away lies a much larger clone, so this may be a sequencing read error. The genes are TRBV20-1 and TRBJ2-5; no firm D call. Trimming stripped 4 bases from V and 10 bases from J, with 10 bases between. In germline, CDR1 is DFQATT, CDR2 SNEGSKA (reference sequence). The CDR3 has 10 amino acids. This CDR3 is CSANNGDQYF. The DNA for the CDR3 is TGCAGTGCTAATAATGGGGACCAGTACTTC.

Details on this clonotype: Being one base from a much bigger clone, this may be a read error. The chain has TRBV13 and TRBJ1-1; TRBD1 might be the D (6 bases). V was shortened by 10 bases and J by 0 bases, with 12 bases between the two germline ends. The CDR3 consists of 13 residues. Germline assignment: CDR1 PRHDT and CDR2 FYEKMQ (reference sequence). CDR3 sequence: CANTGAVNTEAFF. The CDR3 DNA sequence: TGTGCCAACACGGGGGCGGTGAACACTGAAGCTTTCTTT.

This clonotype has a count of ten or more. CDR3 bases: TGTGCCAGCAGCCAAGACCCAGGGAATGAAAAACTGTTTTTT. As protein: CASSQDPGNEKLFF. The chain combines TRBV4-2 with TRBJ1-4; TRBD1 is a possible D gene (5 bases). The CDR3 is 14 residues long. Trimming took 0 bases from V and 5 from J, leaving 7 bases between them. Germline CDR1 LGHNA, CDR2 YNFKEQ.

The chain links TRBV29-1 to TRBJ1-5; the D is unclear. V lost 3 bases and J lost 7, with 4 bases in between. This CDR3 is built from 10 residues. Germline loops: CDR1 SQVTM, CDR2 ANQGSEA. In DNA form, the CDR3 reads TGCAGCGTTGACCCCCAGCCCCAGCATTTT. It encodes CSVDPQPQHF.

The table lists this clonotype with many counts. The gene calls are TRBV7-3 and TRBJ2-1; 12 nucleotides align to TRBD1. V trimming: 2 bases; J trimming: 9 bases; junction bases outside the gene matches: 2. This CDR3 region has 14 residues. Germline CDR1 and CDR2: SGHTA and FQGTGA. The CDR3 loop reads CASSLGTGGREQFF. The CDR3 bases are TGTGCCAGCAGCTTAGGGACAGGGGGCCGTGAGCAGTTCTTC.

Many counts were recorded for this clonotype. This rearrangement joins TRBV4-1 to TRBJ1-4, with 7 bases fitting TRBD1. V shed 1 base, J shed 8 bases, and the junction held 10 bases outside the gene matches. The CDR3 length is 16 residues. Germline assignment: CDR1 MGHRA and CDR2 YSYEKL. The CDR3 bases are TGCGCCAGCAGCCAAGTCGAAGGGGGCAGAGACGAAAAACTGTTTTTT. It encodes CASSQVEGGRDEKLFF.

The sample holds many counts of this clonotype. The V gene is TRBV10-3, the J gene TRBJ2-7, with TRBD1 matching over 8 bases. The CDR3 consists of 14 residues. V was pared by 3 bases and J by 5 bases, with 6 bases of the junction left unmatched. Germline V gene lookup returns CDR1 ENHRY and CDR2 SYGVKD. The CDR3 region is CAISDRTGSNEQYF. For the CDR3, the DNA is TGTGCCATCAGTGACAGGACAGGGTCGAACGAGCAGTACTTC.

This rearrangement joins TRBV29-1 to TRBJ1-3; 9 positions match TRBD1. The CDR3 consists of 17 residues. Germline V gene data show CDR1 as SQVTM and CDR2 as ANQGSEA. With V trimmed by 7 bases and J by 2 bases, 15 bases remained unmatched. In nucleotides, the CDR3 is TGCAGCGCTGGGGGAGCCGACAGGGGGATAGCTGGAAACACCATATATTTT. Its protein is CSAGGADRGIAGNTIYF.

In its sample, this clonotype was seen many times. The chain combines TRBV3-1 with TRBJ1-4, with no clear D. Per the germline V gene, CDR1 is LGHDT and CDR2 is YNNKEL (reference sequence). The V end lost 1 base, the J end lost 14 bases, and 14 bases lay between the germline ends. This CDR3 region has 13 residues. The CDR3 protein is CASSQAGKDPLFF. CDR3 nucleotides: TGTGCCAGCAGCCAAGCGGGAAAGGACCCGCTGTTTTTT.

In its sample, this clonotype was seen many times. The CDR3 sequence: CASSLIPKGPGYRNTEAFF. DNA of the CDR3: TGTGCCAGCAGCCTCATCCCCAAGGGTCCAGGATATCGGAACACTGAAGCTTTCTTT. The V call is TRBV14, the J call TRBJ1-1, with D uncertain. CDR3 size: 19 residues. From germline, CDR1 is SGHDN and CDR2 FVKESK. V shed 4 bases and J shed 1 base, with 25 bases lying between them.

This clonotype was counted at least ten times. The chain recombines TRBV5-1 with TRBJ1-1; D gene uncertain. The germline V and J ends were trimmed by 5 bases and 4 bases, with 9 bases remaining between them. The germline V gene encodes CDR1 SGHRS and CDR2 YFSETQ. CDR3 length: 12 residues. The CDR3 coding sequence is TGCGCCAGCAGAAGCGAGAGCACTGAAGCTTTCTTT. Residues: CASRSESTEAFF.

This clonotype was seen a handful of times. V usage is TRBV13 and J usage is TRBJ2-6; D unclear. The germline V gene encodes CDR1 PRHDT and CDR2 FYEKMQ (reference sequence). This CDR3 is 19 amino acids long. V was pared by 2 bases and J by 1 base, with 18 bases between. The CDR3 is CASSLITRPPLSGANVLTF. The CDR3 region has the DNA TGTGCCAGCAGCTTAATAACCCGACCCCCCCTATCTGGGGCCAACGTCCTGACTTTC.

Comments on this clonotype: Possible read error: a much larger clone is one base away. The rearrangement uses TRBV18 and TRBJ2-1, with TRBD1 matching over 7 bases. This CDR3 comprises 15 residues. The germline gives CDR1 KGHSH, CDR2 LQKENI. The DNA of the CDR3 is TGTGCCTGCTCACCATTGCAGGGACAGTCGAATGAGCAGTTCTTC. Translated, it gives CACSPLQGQSNEQFF.

This clonotype has ten or more counts. The rearrangement links TRBV5-1 to TRBJ2-7; D is undetermined. Germline CDR1 is SGHRS and CDR2 is YFSETQ. The CDR3 sequence is 13 residues long. Trimming left V 3 bases short and J 0 bases short, with 7 bases between. The CDR3, as DNA: TGCGCCAGCAGCTCGTACAGCTCCTACGAGCAGTACTTC. This codes for CASSSYSSYEQYF.

Notes on this clonotype: A clone one base away is much larger, so this may be a read error. J is TRBJ2-7 and V is TRBV7-9; tentative D call: TRBD1 (6 bases). Germline V gene lookup returns CDR1 SEHNR and CDR2 FQNEAQ (reference sequence). V shed 7 bases and J shed 2 bases, with 24 bases lying between them. The CDR3 has 17 amino acids. The DNA of the CDR3 is TGTGCCAGCAACCCAACACGTTTCGACAGGTCGACCTACGAGCAGTACTTC. This encodes CASNPTRFDRSTYEQYF.

Details on this clonotype: A read error may be the cause here, since a much bigger clone is one base away. This rearrangement joins TRBV29-1 to TRBJ2-1; D is uncertain. The germline V gene has CDR1 SQVTM and CDR2 ANQGSEA. The CDR3 has 12 residues. The CDR3: CSVTPGWGEQSF. In DNA form, the CDR3 reads TGCAGCGTAACCCCCGGATGGGGTGAGCAGTCCTTC.

This clonotype was picked up many times. The genes are TRBV7-8 and TRBJ2-3; D uncertain. CDR3 length: 11 residues. CDR1 is SGHVS, CDR2 FQNEAQ, per germline. Trimming stripped 8 bases from V and 7 bases from J, with 10 bases between. CDR3 sequence reads: CASGQRNTQYF. CDR3 DNA: TGTGCCAGCGGCCAGAGAAATACGCAGTATTTT.

This clonotype was detected ten times or more. V usage is TRBV6-5 and J usage is TRBJ2-7; 7 positions match TRBD1. CDR3 length: 13 amino acids. V gave up 5 bases and J gave up 6 bases; unmatched junction bases: 7. Germline CDR1 MNHEY, CDR2 SVGAGI. The chain's CDR3 is CASSGQQGSEQYF. For the CDR3, the DNA is TGTGCCAGCAGTGGGCAACAGGGGTCCGAGCAGTACTTC.

This clonotype was seen at least ten times. The chain joins TRBV20-1 to TRBJ2-5, with 10 bases lining up with TRBD1. CDR3 length: 15 amino acids. Germline values: CDR1 DFQATT, CDR2 SNEGSKA (reference sequence). With 5 bases clipped from V and 4 bases from J, the junction kept 10 bases outside the gene matches. The CDR3 here is CSAWTPGQGTETQYF. The CDR3 DNA reads TGCAGTGCTTGGACACCGGGACAGGGGACAGAGACCCAGTACTTC.

This clonotype has ten or more counts. This rearrangement joins TRBV11-2 to TRBJ1-1; TRBD1 might be the D (5 bases). V gave up 8 bases and J gave up 11 bases, with 15 bases separating them. The CDR3 contains 11 residues. Germline assignment: CDR1 SGHAT and CDR2 FQNNGV. CDR3 protein: CASRRGVGAFF. Here the CDR3 DNA reads TGTGCCAGCCGCCGGGGGGTGGGGGCTTTCTTT.

This clonotype appeared many times. The rearrangement uses TRBV6-1 and TRBJ2-1; weak D call: TRBD1 (7 bases). Germline CDR1 and CDR2: MNHNS and SASEGT. The germline V and J ends were trimmed by 4 bases and 8 bases, with 21 bases remaining between them. The CDR3 extends over 16 amino acids. CDR3 coding DNA: TGTGCCAGCAGTGGAGACAGGGAGGCTGTGGTTGATGAGCAGTTCTTC. Translated: CASSGDREAVVDEQFF.

This clonotype has at least ten counts. V and J are TRBV12-3 or TRBV12-4 and TRBJ1-2, with TRBD1 as a possible D gene (6 bases). This CDR3 spans 14 amino acids. The V end lost 6 bases, the J end lost 8 bases, and 19 bases lay between the germline ends. The CDR3 reads CASSPGTSGWGYTF. In DNA form, the CDR3 reads TGTGCCAGCAGCCCCGGGACATCTGGATGGGGCTACACCTTC.

This clonotype was picked up many times. V usage is TRBV7-9 and J usage is TRBJ1-2; 7 positions match TRBD1. From germline, CDR1 is SEHNR and CDR2 FQNEAQ (reference sequence). The V and J ends lost 4 bases and 2 bases, in that order; junction bases with no gene match: 4. The CDR3 has 14 amino acids. In nucleotides, the CDR3 is TGTGCCAGCAGCTGGGGACAGCTGAACTATGGCTACACCTTC. Translated, it gives CASSWGQLNYGYTF.

This clonotype appeared many times. The CDR3 DNA reads TGCAGCGGGGGGGGACAGTCGAACACTGAAGCTTTCTTT. Amino acid sequence: CSGGGQSNTEAFF. The rearrangement links TRBV29-1 to TRBJ1-1, with 7 bases aligning to TRBD1. Germline CDR1 reads SQVTM; CDR2 reads ANQGSEA. The CDR3 covers 13 residues. Trimming took 7 bases from V and 1 from J; bases not matched to a gene: 6.

By share, this clonotype ranks as medium-sized. The rearrangement uses TRBV30 and TRBJ2-5, with D tentatively TRBD2 (6 bases). With 3 bases removed from V and 4 bases from J, the gap between germline ends came to 24 bases. CDR3 length: 17 amino acids. Looked up from germline, CDR1 is GTSNPN and CDR2 is SVGIG (reference sequence). CDR3 bases: TGTGCCTGGAGCCGTCCCGGGACTCGGAACCCCCTAGAGACCCAGTACTTC. This gives the protein CAWSRPGTRNPLETQYF.

This clonotype was seen at least ten times. A single base separates this from a much larger clone, so it may be a read error. V usage is TRBV20-1 and J usage is TRBJ2-1; D may be TRBD1 (5 bases). This CDR3 has 13 amino acids. From germline, CDR1 is DFQATT and CDR2 SNEGSKA (reference sequence). The DNA of the CDR3 is TGCAGTGCTACCGTCGACAGTCACAATGGGCAGTTCTTC. This translates into CSATVDSHNGQFF.

Note on this clonotype: A far larger clone is a single base away, which makes a read error likely. The V gene is TRBV7-3, the J gene TRBJ1-4, with D possibly being TRBD1 (5 bases). Looked up from germline, CDR1 is SGHTA and CDR2 is FQGTGA. This CDR3 comprises 16 residues. V was pared by 4 bases and J by 5 bases, with 17 bases between. This CDR3 reads CASSSFGGVRNEKLFF. Here the CDR3 DNA reads TGTGCCAGCAGCTCCTTCGGGGGGGTGAGGAATGAAAAACTGTTTTTT. Full variable domain (remainder filled in from reference TRBV7-3 and TRBJ1-4): GAGVSQTPSNKVTEKGKYVELRCDPISGHTALYWYRQSLGQGPEFLIYFQGTGAADDSGLPNDRFFAVRPEGSVSTLKIQRTERGDSAVYLCASSSFGGVRNEKLFFGSGTQLSVL.